This T cell receptor beta chain is drawn from a study of blood T cells in healthy people across ages. The germline V gene encodes CDR1 SQVTM and CDR2 ANQGSEA. The CDR3 has 22 amino acids. Trimming cost V 4 bases and J 2 bases; bases outside gene matches: 28. Whole-study results and caveats: Estimates of diversity drawn from one million T cells were considered underestimates.

A sample-barcoded 5' primer and a J-beta primer mix were used in a second PCR of roughly 6 to 12 cycles. TCRdb reprocessed the 5' RACE reads via MiXCR and lists one record per CDR3 protein. The table shows hundreds of thousands of distinct CDR3 sequences, with approximately 50% occurring only once. Details on this clonotype: Its antigen is undetermined.

The clonotype was recovered from a woman aged 60-70 years in good health. The sequenced sample was blood. The gene calls are TRBV29-1 and TRBJ2-3; TRBD2 agrees at 9 bases. DNA for the CDR3: TGCAGCGTTGGACCGGGACTAGCAATCAATCGTGAGGTCACTTTTTTCACAGATACGCAGTATTTT. Translation gives CSVGPGLAINREVTFFTDTQYF.